This is a list of T cell receptor beta chains from one sample in a study of blood T cell repertoires in COVID-19. Assay used: immunoSEQ multiplex PCR; TCRdb lists only in-frame clones, some missing. The sample holds around 130,000 clones, roughly 91% seen once. Sequencing used peripheral blood. The receptors come from a man aged 45-65 years with active or convalescent COVID-19. The conserved cysteine and the conserved F or W are not part of the CDR3 here. Fields, in order: V gene, J gene, clone size, CDR3 protein. Rows give clone size only sometimes, using once, few, many, or a class for an expanded clone.

V gene: TRBV18; J gene: TRBJ2-1; clone size: .; CDR3 protein: ASSPRTSGGNEQF
V gene: TRBV25-1; J gene: TRBJ2-1; clone size: .; CDR3 protein: ASNPGGLYNEQF
V gene: TRBV28; J gene: TRBJ1-2; clone size: few; CDR3 protein: ASSLQGHYGYT
V gene: TRBV5-1; J gene: TRBJ2-1; clone size: .; CDR3 protein: ASSFSGDYNEQF
V gene: TRBV11-1; J gene: TRBJ2-7; clone size: .; CDR3 protein: ASSSSQKFPYEQY
V gene: TRBV3-1/TRBV3-2; J gene: TRBJ2-1; clone size: .; CDR3 protein: ASSQEWRVQSDEQF
V gene: TRBV11-2; J gene: TRBJ2-1; clone size: .; CDR3 protein: ASRVTGGHFNEQF
V gene: TRBV5-1; J gene: TRBJ2-1; clone size: .; CDR3 protein: ASSLGLAGVSDEQF
V gene: TRBV28; J gene: TRBJ1-4; clone size: once; CDR3 protein: ASKKRETGPIFEKLF
V gene: TRBV21-1; J gene: TRBJ2-7; clone size: few; CDR3 protein: ASSKAAGPYEQY
V gene: TRBV7-7; J gene: TRBJ2-7; clone size: .; CDR3 protein: ASSPSATRGEQY
V gene: TRBV19; J gene: TRBJ1-1; clone size: .; CDR3 protein: ASRQGDSVYTEAF
V gene: TRBV13; J gene: TRBJ2-5; clone size: .; CDR3 protein: ASSLWTGGSRKETQY
V gene: TRBV19; J gene: TRBJ1-4; clone size: .; CDR3 protein: ASRGPGQPNEKLF
V gene: TRBV6-2/TRBV6-3; J gene: TRBJ2-7; clone size: .; CDR3 protein: ASSRSGSSYEQY
V gene: TRBV7-9; J gene: TRBJ1-2; clone size: .; CDR3 protein: ASSLGANYGYT
V gene: TRBV19; J gene: TRBJ2-1; clone size: .; CDR3 protein: ATATSGGDEQF
V gene: TRBV5-4; J gene: TRBJ1-1; clone size: .; CDR3 protein: ASSPSPIAGTENTEAF
V gene: TRBV10-3; J gene: TRBJ2-7; clone size: .; CDR3 protein: AISEGHSYEQY
V gene: TRBV5-1; J gene: TRBJ2-3; clone size: .; CDR3 protein: ASSPSRGPRASTDTQY
V gene: TRBV7-8; J gene: TRBJ2-1; clone size: .; CDR3 protein: ASRPEELHNEQF
V gene: TRBV27; J gene: TRBJ2-1; clone size: .; CDR3 protein: ASSLPVGEQF
V gene: TRBV6-5; J gene: TRBJ2-2; clone size: .; CDR3 protein: ASSYEMLVGGELF
V gene: TRBV5-1; J gene: TRBJ1-5; clone size: once; CDR3 protein: ASSLGESNQPQH
V gene: TRBV3-1/TRBV3-2; J gene: TRBJ1-6; clone size: once; CDR3 protein: ASSQVGDRENSPLH
V gene: TRBV19; J gene: TRBJ1-4; clone size: .; CDR3 protein: ASSLGQGEKLF
V gene: TRBV3-1/TRBV3-2; J gene: TRBJ2-5; clone size: .; CDR3 protein: ASSPRQGAGETQY
V gene: TRBV30; J gene: TRBJ1-2; clone size: .; CDR3 protein: AWSVLPDRGGGRYGYT
V gene: TRBV11-3; J gene: TRBJ2-1; clone size: .; CDR3 protein: ASSSGASGRAGNEQF
V gene: TRBV29-1; J gene: TRBJ2-5; clone size: once; CDR3 protein: SVDGRRGETQY
V gene: TRBV10-2; J gene: TRBJ2-7; clone size: .; CDR3 protein: ASSDVRATVEQY
V gene: TRBV14; J gene: TRBJ1-6; clone size: .; CDR3 protein: ASSGQGNSPLH
V gene: TRBV7-2; J gene: TRBJ2-5; clone size: .; CDR3 protein: ASSFGGMEETQY
V gene: TRBV18; J gene: TRBJ2-4; clone size: .; CDR3 protein: ASSPSVAKNIQY
V gene: TRBV6-6; J gene: TRBJ2-7; clone size: .; CDR3 protein: ASSYVLAGGTGEQY
V gene: TRBV18; J gene: TRBJ2-7; clone size: .; CDR3 protein: ASSTQDMGHTYEQY
V gene: TRBV18; J gene: TRBJ2-7; clone size: .; CDR3 protein: ASSPDSPPSYEQY
V gene: TRBV18; J gene: TRBJ2-2; clone size: .; CDR3 protein: ASSQNSGGNTGELF
V gene: TRBV6-1; J gene: TRBJ1-3; clone size: once; CDR3 protein: ASSEAQGGQGSTGNTIY
V gene: TRBV11-3; J gene: TRBJ2-5; clone size: .; CDR3 protein: ASSNGQTTGETQY
V gene: TRBV2; J gene: TRBJ1-4; clone size: .; CDR3 protein: ASSWTGAENQKLF
V gene: TRBV2; J gene: TRBJ2-2; clone size: .; CDR3 protein: ASTSTPTTGTGELF
V gene: TRBV10-1; J gene: TRBJ1-1; clone size: .; CDR3 protein: ASSRQGFTEAF
V gene: TRBV19; J gene: TRBJ2-2; clone size: .; CDR3 protein: ASSSTRSGRGTGELF
V gene: TRBV4-2; J gene: TRBJ2-2; clone size: .; CDR3 protein: ASSQEGGGAPNTGELF
V gene: TRBV27; J gene: TRBJ1-2; clone size: .; CDR3 protein: ASSPRDRDLYGYT
V gene: TRBV2; J gene: TRBJ2-2; clone size: .; CDR3 protein: ATTPGLAGGGYTGELF
V gene: TRBV6-2/TRBV6-3; J gene: TRBJ1-2; clone size: .; CDR3 protein: ASSLMIATGYT
V gene: TRBV11-1; J gene: TRBJ2-1; clone size: .; CDR3 protein: ASSPRRLAGYNEQF
V gene: TRBV2; J gene: TRBJ1-1; clone size: .; CDR3 protein: ASSERGLTEAF
V gene: TRBV11-3; J gene: TRBJ2-7; clone size: once; CDR3 protein: ASSLVTRLRTSGPSYEQY
V gene: TRBV5-1; J gene: TRBJ2-2; clone size: few; CDR3 protein: ASSLDGRNTGELF
V gene: TRBV6-2/TRBV6-3; J gene: TRBJ2-3; clone size: .; CDR3 protein: ASSYSFSGGAEDTQY
V gene: TRBV5-1; J gene: TRBJ1-3; clone size: .; CDR3 protein: ASSLAGDLYTIY
V gene: TRBV7-9; J gene: TRBJ2-1; clone size: .; CDR3 protein: ASSSTNLRLYNEQF
V gene: TRBV12-3/TRBV12-4; J gene: TRBJ1-1; clone size: .; CDR3 protein: ASSRGVEAF
V gene: TRBV29-1; J gene: TRBJ2-1; clone size: .; CDR3 protein: SVSGGRYNEQF